These 13 T cell receptor beta chains were sequenced from one sample in a study of radiotherapy plus CTLA-4 blockade in lung cancer. Libraries were prepared by immunoSEQ multiplex PCR; TCRdb keeps only in-frame clonotypes and omits some of them. The data hold roughly 80,000 clones, with under 80% observed a single time. This sample comprised peripheral blood, obtained from a patient treated with radiotherapy plus ipilimumab. All receptors come from a human donor with non-small cell lung cancer who had a partial response to radiotherapy plus ipilimumab. Some clones in this sample may be carry-over from other donors' samples.

In the case of this clone: This specimen includes other DNA sequences encoding the same CDR3. The chain joins TRBV7-2 to TRBJ1-6; D not certain. The CDR3 sequence is 16 residues long. Trimming removed 3 bases from V and 1 base from J, with 10 bases in between. The germline V gene encodes CDR1 SGHTA and CDR2 FQGNSA. The chain's CDR3 is CASSLGGASYNSPLHF. In DNA form, the CDR3 reads TGTGCCAGCAGCTTGGGTGGAGCGTCCTATAATTCACCCCTCCACTTT. Together with reference TRBV7-2 and TRBJ1-6, the CDR3 gives the full variable domain: GAGVSQSPSNKVTEKGKDVELRCDPISGHTALYWYRQSLGQGLEFLIYFQGNSAPDKSGLPSDRFSAERTGGSVSTLTIQRTQQEDSAVYLCASSLGGASYNSPLHFGNGTRLTVT.

The genes are TRBV7-2 and TRBJ1-2; 7 bases match TRBD1. Germline-derived CDR1 and CDR2 are SGHTA and FQGNSA. This CDR3 comprises 15 residues. With V trimmed by 1 base and J by 4 bases, 6 bases remained unmatched. The CDR3 region is CASSLGTGDGYGYTF. In DNA, the CDR3 is TGTGCCAGCAGCTTAGGCACAGGGGATGGCTATGGCTACACCTTC.

The chain has TRBV2 and TRBJ1-3; TRBD1 might be the D (6 bases). Per the germline V gene, CDR1 is SNHLY and CDR2 is FYNNEI. The V gene lost 4 bases and the J gene lost 6 bases, with 16 bases spanning the gap. CDR3 length: 15 residues. The CDR3 reads CASSGLTGIENTIYF. The CDR3 nucleotides read TGTGCCAGCAGTGGTCTAACAGGGATTGAAAACACCATATATTTT.

This chain uses TRBV19 with TRBJ2-7; 8 positions agree with TRBD2. Germline V gives CDR1 LNHDA, CDR2 SQIVND (reference sequence). Unmatched junction bases numbered 4, after V lost 1 base and J lost 2 bases. The CDR3 is 15 amino acids. CDR3 sequence (DNA): TGTGCCAGTAGTATAGCCGCGGGAGGCCCCTACGAGCAGTACTTC. The encoded protein is CASSIAAGGPYEQYF.

The J gene is TRBJ2-5, the V gene TRBV28; D call uncertain. The CDR3 covers 11 residues. Germline V gene data show CDR1 as MDHEN and CDR2 as SYDVKM. V lost 6 bases, J lost 5 bases, and 7 bases lay in between. As DNA, the CDR3 is TGTGCCAGCAGCCGTCGGGAGACCCAGTACTTC. Translating gives CASSRRETQYF.

The chain joins TRBV4-2 to TRBJ2-2; 13 positions match TRBD2. Germline CDR1 is LGHNA and CDR2 is YNFKEQ. The CDR3 loop spans 18 amino acids. V shed 0 bases and J 2 bases; nucleotides not matched to a gene: 3. The chain's CDR3 is CASSQERLAGGNTGELFF. The CDR3 coding sequence is TGTGCCAGCAGCCAAGAGAGACTAGCGGGAGGCAACACCGGGGAGCTGTTTTTT.

Here the CDR3 reads CASSLLSGQHSGNTIYF. The CDR3 DNA follows: TGTGCCAGCAGTTTGCTCTCGGGACAGCACTCTGGAAACACCATATATTTT. The chain is built from TRBV28 and TRBJ1-3; 7 nucleotides line up with TRBD1. This CDR3 has 17 amino acids. CDR1 MDHEN and CDR2 SYDVKM come from the germline V gene. V lost 3 bases, J lost 0 bases, and 8 bases stayed unmatched.

The rearrangement uses TRBV6-1 and TRBJ1-1, with 7 bases matching TRBD1. From germline, CDR1 is MNHNS and CDR2 SASEGT. The CDR3 contains 14 residues. The V segment lost 6 bases and the J segment 5 bases; nucleotides outside the gene matches: 9. The DNA of the CDR3 is TGTGCCAGCAGCCATCGACAGGGTAGGACTGAAGCTTTCTTT. It yields the protein CASSHRQGRTEAFF.

The chain combines TRBV7-2 with TRBJ2-2; D is ambiguous. Germline CDR1 is SGHTA and CDR2 is FQGNSA. This CDR3 region has 12 residues. The germline V and J ends were trimmed by 5 bases and 3 bases, with 4 bases remaining between them. The CDR3 region has the DNA TGTGCCAGCAGCCCCTACACCGGGGAGCTGTTTTTT. This encodes CASSPYTGELFF.

The chain recombines TRBV11-3 with TRBJ2-2; 7 bases are a match to TRBD1. J lost 2 bases, V lost 5 bases, and 5 bases had no gene match. Per germline, CDR1 SGHNT and CDR2 YENEEA. This CDR3 is built from 15 residues. The CDR3 DNA is TGTGCCAGCAGCCAGCGACAGGGAAACACCGGGGAGCTGTTTTTT. Translating it yields CASSQRQGNTGELFF.

V is TRBV29-1 and J is TRBJ2-7, with D perhaps TRBD2 (6 bases). This CDR3 region has 12 residues. V was pared by 3 bases and J by 6 bases, with 12 bases between. CDR1 is SQVTM and CDR2 is ANQGSEA in the germline V gene. In DNA form, the CDR3 reads TGCAGCGTTGACAGACTAGACGGCGAGCAGTACTTC. Translating gives CSVDRLDGEQYF.

V is TRBV30 and J is TRBJ2-1; D ambiguous. Trimming cost V 3 bases and J 2 bases, with 5 bases left between them. Germline loops: CDR1 GTSNPN, CDR2 SVGIG (reference sequence). The CDR3 has 12 amino acids. CDR3 nucleotide sequence: TGTGCCTGGAGGGTAGCCTACAATGAGCAGTTCTTC. Protein sequence: CAWRVAYNEQFF.

This chain joins TRBV4-2 and TRBJ1-2, with D possibly matching TRBD1 (5 bases). Germline V gene lookup returns CDR1 LGHNA and CDR2 YNFKEQ. The V and J ends lost 0 bases and 8 bases respectively, with 16 bases between them. There are 15 residues in the CDR3. CDR3 nucleotide sequence: TGTGCCAGCAGCCAAGACGGGGGAAAGTCTGGGGGCTACACCTTC. This gives the protein CASSQDGGKSGGYTF.